This T cell receptor (beta chain) came from a study of T cell repertoires in cytomegalovirus infection. Study-level information: The authors used CMV epitopes that were HLA-C-restricted (recently identified) and HLA-B-restricted (well studied). CMV infection together with matching HLA type was indicated by public TCR beta signatures. Study-wide findings and caveats: Ex vivo, HLA-C-restricted CMV-specific TCR beta clonotypes prevailed over the rest of the response. Carriage of CMV together with the relevant HLA was identifiable through cumulative public TCR beta family frequency.

The junction had 10 bases not matched to a gene; V was cut back by 6 bases and J by 2 bases. The CDR3 length is 16 residues. Concerning this clonotype itself: Its antigen remains unidentified.

TCRdb redid the calling of the reads with MiXCR, one entry per CDR3 protein. The table includes approximately 100,000 distinct CDR3 sequences, over 40% detected once. The gene calls are TRBV12-3 or TRBV12-4 and TRBJ2-1; 7 nucleotides align to TRBD1. The source was CD8+ T cells from cultured PBMCs, collected from culture after CMV antigen stimulation. This clonotype was sampled from a human donor in good health (CMV status not recorded). Some clones in this sample may be carry-over from other donors' samples. CDR3 nucleotides: TGTGCCAGCAGCGATAGGAAGGGGGCCGCCTACAATGAGCAGTTCTTC. It specifies CASSDRKGAAYNEQFF.